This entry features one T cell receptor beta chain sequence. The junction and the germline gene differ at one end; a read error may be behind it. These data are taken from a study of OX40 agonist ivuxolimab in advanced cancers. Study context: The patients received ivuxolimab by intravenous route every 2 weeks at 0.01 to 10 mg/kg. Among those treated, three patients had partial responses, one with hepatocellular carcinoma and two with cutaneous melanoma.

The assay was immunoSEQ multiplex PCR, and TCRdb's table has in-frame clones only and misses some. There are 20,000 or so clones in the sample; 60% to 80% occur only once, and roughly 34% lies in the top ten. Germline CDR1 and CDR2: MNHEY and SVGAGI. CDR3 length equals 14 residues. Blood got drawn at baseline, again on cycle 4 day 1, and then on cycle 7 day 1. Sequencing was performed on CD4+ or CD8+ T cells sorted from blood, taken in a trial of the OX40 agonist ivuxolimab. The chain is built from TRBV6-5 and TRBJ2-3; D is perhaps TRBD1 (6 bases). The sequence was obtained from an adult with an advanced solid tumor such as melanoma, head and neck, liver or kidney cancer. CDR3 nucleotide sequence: TGTGCCACCAGTTTAAGCAGGGGAGCAGATACGCAGTATTTT. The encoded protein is CATSLSRGADTQYF.